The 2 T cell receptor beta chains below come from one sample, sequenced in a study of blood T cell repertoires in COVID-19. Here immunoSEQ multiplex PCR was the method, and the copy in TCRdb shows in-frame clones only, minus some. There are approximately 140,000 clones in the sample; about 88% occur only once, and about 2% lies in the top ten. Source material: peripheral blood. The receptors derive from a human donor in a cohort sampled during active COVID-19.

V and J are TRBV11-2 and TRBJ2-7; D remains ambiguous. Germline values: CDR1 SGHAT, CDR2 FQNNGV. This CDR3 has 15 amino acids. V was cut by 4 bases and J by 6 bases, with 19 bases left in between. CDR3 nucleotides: TGTGCCAGCAGCTCCCCGGAAAAGCCGGGTATCGAGCAGTACTTC. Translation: CASSSPEKPGIEQYF.

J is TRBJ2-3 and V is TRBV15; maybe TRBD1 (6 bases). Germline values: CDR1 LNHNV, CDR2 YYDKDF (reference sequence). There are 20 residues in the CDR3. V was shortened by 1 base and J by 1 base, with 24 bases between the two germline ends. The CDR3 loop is CATSRVGWTTGPTGTDTQYF. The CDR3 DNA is TGTGCCACCAGCAGAGTAGGGTGGACCACAGGGCCCACTGGCACAGATACGCAGTATTTT.